This T cell receptor beta chain was obtained from a study of regulatory T cells in long-lasting Graves disease. Study outcomes and limitations: Under persistent disease, TRBV28, TRBJ1-2 and TRBJ2-5 were used preferentially. The study found persistent patients shared more public clonotypes (fewer than 3,000) than new patients (approximately 870).

Arm-PCR of CDR3 regions and iRepertoire HTBI primers were used to build TCR beta libraries. MiXCR, applied by TCRdb to the multiplex PCR reads, yields one record per CDR3 protein. The sample yields under 250,000 distinct CDR3 sequences, 20% to 25% seen once. Germline CDR1 reads DFQATT; CDR2 reads SNEGSKA (reference sequence). Trimming cost V 1 base and J 2 bases, with 13 bases left between them. The CDR3 has 15 amino acids. Time point defined: newly diagnosed GD, antithyroid drugs for less than 3 months. Generation of the TCR library employed RNA extracted from PBMCs. In its sample, this clonotype was seen a few times. Its specificity is not known.

Sequencing was performed on peripheral blood mononuclear cells (PBMCs), taken at new diagnosis, from a patient treated with antithyroid drugs. This chain joins TRBV20-1 and TRBJ2-3, with D perhaps given as TRBD1 or TRBD2 (6 bases each). This TCR was recovered from a female donor with Graves disease. DNA of the CDR3: TGCAGTGCTAGAGGGTCCGGGGGCCTCACAGATACGCAGTATTTT. Residues: CSARGSGGLTDTQYF.